This T cell receptor (beta chain) was recorded in a study of identical twins. The CDR3 is 17 amino acids. The V gene end was trimmed by 5 bases and the J gene end by 6 bases; junction bases not matched to a gene: 17. Study-wide results and caveats: Excess sharing by twins proved weaker in beta out-of-frame sequences.

Note on this clonotype: What it binds is not known.

A universal primer binding site was introduced by template switching. The final cDNA contained unique molecular identifiers. Each CDR3 protein gets one entry after TCRdb re-called the 5' RACE reads with MiXCR. The data show roughly 1,500,000 distinct CDR3 sequences, around 33% seen once. Every one of the donors was a healthy Caucasian. This TCR derives from a newborn girl in good health. Input material: cord blood. The gene calls are TRBV12-3 or TRBV12-4 and TRBJ2-3; 7 positions match TRBD2. The CDR3 region is CASSLGRDARAVDTQYF. CDR3 nucleotides: TGTGCCAGCAGTCTTGGGAGGGACGCCCGAGCGGTGGATACGCAGTATTTT.